This section outlines one T cell receptor (beta chain) sequence together with its context. Sequencing templates came from extracted RNA that was reverse transcribed into cDNA. TCRdb's copy holds only in-frame clones and misses some; the assay was immunoSEQ multiplex PCR. The top ten hold roughly 0.5% of the sample, which has over 100,000 clones, 50% to 55% seen once. The source of the sample is a study of CD8+ T cells in alopecia areata. Study background: Treated patients were given 5 to 10 mg oral tofacitinib twice daily.

Treatment in this sample: oral pan-JAK inhibitor, 5-10 mg twice daily. CD4+ and CD8+ T cells were sorted from PBMCs stained for CD3, CD4 and CD8. The germline V gene encodes CDR1 WSHSY and CDR2 SAAADI. V lost 4 bases to trimming and J lost 6 bases, with 6 bases between them. The CDR3 spans 11 residues. This sequence joins TRBV10-2 and TRBJ1-1; D gene ambiguous. This clonotype was sampled from a human donor with alopecia areata. The input for sequencing was CD4+ T cells sorted from blood, taken at week 4, from a patient treated with tofacitinib. CDR3 in amino acids: CASSVGAEAFF. CDR3 nucleotides: TGCGCCAGCAGTGTAGGCGCTGAAGCTTTCTTT.